The next 10 T cell receptor beta chains were all read from a single sample in a study of long-term antiretroviral therapy in people with HIV. They ran version v3.0 of the immunoSEQ assay at survey level. Sequencing used immunoSEQ multiplex PCR; TCRdb keeps in-frame clones, though not all of them. This sample has tens of thousands of clones, with 75% to 85% found just once. The source was unsorted PBMCs, collected around 3.3 years after starting antiretroviral therapy. These receptors were collected from a man aged 18 to 29 with HIV.

The chain combines TRBV28 with TRBJ1-2, with 10 bases aligning to TRBD1. Losses at the gene ends were 5 bases for V and 8 bases for J; bases not matched to a gene: 2. The CDR3 runs 12 residues. The V gene's germline CDR1 is MDHEN and CDR2 SYDVKM. The CDR3 region is CASSRDRGGYTF. CDR3 sequence (DNA): TGTGCCAGCAGTAGGGACAGGGGCGGCTACACCTTC.

The chain uses TRBV4-3 and TRBJ1-4; D gene unclear. V was cut by 1 base and J by 7 bases, with 10 bases left in between. This CDR3 has 14 amino acids. CDR1 is LGHNA, CDR2 YSLEER, per germline. CDR3 region: CASSQASIGEKLFF. As DNA, the CDR3 is TGCGCCAGCAGCCAAGCCTCTATCGGTGAAAAACTGTTTTTT.

This clone appeared once. This sample includes further DNA sequences coding for the same CDR3. The rearrangement joins TRBV27 to TRBJ2-7, with TRBD2 as a possible D gene (5 bases). Trimming pared 0 bases from V and 3 bases from J, leaving 6 bases between. The CDR3 is made up of 13 amino acids. The V gene's germline CDR1 is MNHEY and CDR2 SMNVEV (reference sequence). The CDR3, as DNA: TGTGCCAGCAGTTTATCACGGGGCTACGAGCAGTACTTC. Translated: CASSLSRGYEQYF.

This clone was detected once. The J gene is TRBJ2-2, the V gene TRBV7-8; TRBD2 agrees at 10 bases. CDR1 and CDR2 from the germline V gene are SGHVS and FQNEAQ. The CDR3 has 15 amino acids. Trimming took 2 bases from V and 7 from J; bases not matched to a gene: 4. Here the CDR3 DNA reads TGTGCCAGCAGCTTAACTAGCGGGGTCGTCGGGGAGCTGTTTTTT. Residues: CASSLTSGVVGELFF.

This clone has more than one count but fewer than ten. The chain combines TRBV9 with TRBJ2-2, with D possibly being TRBD1 or TRBD2 (5 bases each). V shed 3 bases and J shed 4 bases, with 7 bases lying between them. This CDR3 has 13 residues. Germline loops: CDR1 SGDLS, CDR2 YYNGEE. The chain's CDR3 is CASSAGGTGELFF. Here the CDR3 DNA reads TGTGCCAGCAGCGCTGGGGGCACCGGGGAGCTGTTTTTT.

The genes are TRBV11-2 and TRBJ2-5; 9 bases agree with TRBD1. Per germline, CDR1 SGHAT and CDR2 FQNNGV. CDR3 length: 15 amino acids. V shed 5 bases, J shed 1 base, and the junction held 5 bases outside the gene matches. The CDR3 loop reads CASSGTGILQETQYF. The CDR3 region has the DNA TGTGCCAGCAGCGGGACAGGGATTCTCCAAGAGACCCAGTACTTC.

The gene calls are TRBV6-5 and TRBJ2-7; 11 positions agree with TRBD2. CDR1 MNHEY and CDR2 SVGAGI come from the germline V gene. The CDR3 length is 13 residues. With 6 bases clipped from V and 7 bases from J, the junction kept 5 bases outside the gene matches. CDR3 amino acids: CASSPRLAGEQYF. CDR3 coding DNA: TGTGCCAGCAGCCCCCGACTAGCGGGGGAGCAGTACTTC.

The V call is TRBV4-1, the J call TRBJ2-1; 8 bases are a match to TRBD2. Unmatched junction bases numbered 5, after V lost 0 bases and J lost 7 bases. Per germline, CDR1 MGHRA and CDR2 YSYEKL. The CDR3 is made up of 15 amino acids. CDR3 region: CASSQEPSGRNEQFF. CDR3 in DNA: TGCGCCAGCAGCCAAGAGCCCAGCGGGAGAAATGAGCAGTTCTTC.

CDR3 sequence (DNA): TGTGCCACCAACTCCGGGACAGCACAGAACACTGAAGCTTTCTTT. Translation gives CATNSGTAQNTEAFF. V is TRBV7-9 and J is TRBJ1-1; 7 nucleotides line up with TRBD1. From germline, CDR1 is SEHNR and CDR2 FQNEAQ (reference sequence). V trimming: 10 bases; J trimming: 1 base; junction bases outside the gene matches: 12. The CDR3 contains 15 residues. Together with reference TRBV7-9 and TRBJ1-1, the CDR3 gives the full variable domain: DTGVSQNPRHKITKRGQNVTFRCDPISEHNRLYWYRQTLGQGPEFLTYFQNEAQLEKSRLLSDRFSAERPKGSFSTLEIQRTEQGDSAMYLCATNSGTAQNTEAFFGQGTRLTVV.

J is TRBJ2-7 and V is TRBV5-1; the D gene is possibly TRBD1 (5 bases). CDR3 length: 16 amino acids. Per the germline V gene, CDR1 is SGHRS and CDR2 is YFSETQ. Trimming took off 0 bases at V and 3 bases at J, with 16 bases between the two ends. CDR3 nucleotides: TGCGCCAGCAGCTTGGCCCTGGACCGCAGGGTCTACGAGCAGTACTTC. Its translation is CASSLALDRRVYEQYF.